What follows are 3 T cell receptor beta chains derived from one specimen sequenced in a study of blood T cell repertoires in COVID-19. The repertoire was sequenced with immunoSEQ multiplex PCR; TCRdb's copy has only in-frame clones and lacks some. The repertoire holds roughly 330,000 clones, with around 87% as singletons. The sample comprised PBMCs or T cells enriched from blood (not recorded which). These receptors all stem from a woman between 25 and 40 years old who had recovered from COVID-19.

This chain connects TRBV27 to TRBJ2-1; 7 bases match TRBD2. This CDR3 region has 16 residues. With 2 bases clipped from V and 4 bases from J, the junction kept 8 bases outside the gene matches. Germline loops: CDR1 MNHEY, CDR2 SMNVEV (reference sequence). The CDR3 DNA is TGTGCCAGCAGTTTAGGCGGGGGACGGAGGTACAATGAGCAGTTCTTC. Amino acid sequence: CASSLGGGRRYNEQFF.

V gene TRBV5-6 combines with J gene TRBJ1-5; no reliable D call. V was trimmed by 0 bases and J by 4 bases, leaving 2 bases between them. This CDR3 comprises 12 residues. Germline CDR1 SGHDT, CDR2 YYEEEE. The CDR3 reads CASSLANQPQHF. The CDR3 nucleotides read TGTGCCAGCAGCTTGGCTAATCAGCCCCAGCATTTT.

This chain connects TRBV5-1 to TRBJ2-2, with a possible D match to TRBD1 (6 bases). This CDR3 has 17 amino acids. Trimming stripped 4 bases from V and 0 bases from J, with 16 bases between. Germline loops: CDR1 SGHRS, CDR2 YFSETQ. The CDR3 reads CASSLEAGTTNTGELFF. CDR3 bases: TGCGCCAGCAGCCTGGAAGCCGGGACAACGAACACCGGGGAGCTGTTTTTT.